The clone carrying this T cell receptor beta chain was found a few times. What it binds is unknown. The data were produced by immunoSEQ multiplex PCR, yet TCRdb's version contains in-frame clones alone and is incomplete. The profile covers just over 60,000 clones, with approximately 83% appearing a single time and roughly an eighth taken by the ten largest. This specimen comes from a study of T cell responses to AZD1222 COVID-19 vaccine. Study at large: Second-dose timings of about 4 or about 12 weeks were pooled. Regarding the study as a whole: Possibly, clonal diversity was underestimated; donors were largely white British and included more females. Nearly half of spike-specific TCRs reportedly go after variant regions that carry no mutations.

The TCR was taken from an adult in good health. The specimen comprised peripheral blood, sampled on day 0 of AZD1222 vaccination.

DNA for the CDR3: TGTGCCAGCAGCTCCGCAACAGGGTACGGAAACACCATATATTTT. This gives the protein CASSSATGYGNTIYF. The rearrangement links TRBV9 to TRBJ1-3, with D possibly TRBD1 on 6 matching bases. The CDR3 totals 15 residues. Trimming left V 4 bases short and J 4 bases short, with 15 bases between. The germline V gene encodes CDR1 SGDLS and CDR2 YYNGEE.